One and the same sample provided the 5 T cell receptor beta chains below, sequenced in a study of response to subunit inactivated influenza vaccine. TCRdb reprocessed the RT-PCR reads with MiXCR, giving one entry per CDR3 protein. The sample comprises 250,000 to 350,000 distinct CDR3 sequences, around 20% of which are singletons, and 10% rests with the top ten. The sequences come from PBMCs from blood, collected less than 22 months after vaccination. The receptors were gathered from a man between 50 and 75 years old who received an inactivated influenza vaccine.

The chain joins TRBV12-3 or TRBV12-4 to TRBJ1-2; the D gene is possibly TRBD1 (6 bases). Trimming took 6 bases from V and 8 from J, leaving 19 bases between them. The CDR3 loop spans 14 amino acids. CDR3 coding DNA: TGTGCCAGCAGCAAACCCAGGGGCCAAGGGGGCTACACCTTC. Residues: CASSKPRGQGGYTF.

This chain uses TRBV28 with TRBJ1-2, with 8 bases identical to TRBD1. CDR1 is MDHEN, CDR2 SYDVKM, per germline. J gave up 2 bases and V 5 bases, and 19 bases lay outside the gene matches. This CDR3 spans 19 amino acids. This chain's CDR3 is CASSTRVGTGSSTNYGYTF. The CDR3 DNA is TGTGCCAGCAGTACTCGGGTTGGGACAGGTTCCTCAACAAACTATGGCTACACCTTC.

V and J are TRBV6-2 or TRBV6-3 and TRBJ1-1; a weak D match, TRBD1 (5 bases). Trimming cost V 1 base and J 8 bases, with 5 bases left between them. Germline V gives CDR1 MNHEY, CDR2 SVGEGT. The CDR3 extends over 11 amino acids. The DNA for the CDR3 is TGTGCCAGCAGTTACTGGGGGGAAGCTTTCTTT. Amino acid sequence: CASSYWGEAFF.

The sample holds many counts of this clonotype. For the CDR3, the DNA is TGTGCCAGCAGCCCGACAGGGTTCGGTGGCTACACCTTC. Translation: CASSPTGFGGYTF. This chain joins TRBV12-3 or TRBV12-4 and TRBJ1-2, with 7 bases fitting TRBD1. With V trimmed by 6 bases and J by 7 bases, 8 bases remained unmatched. This CDR3 has 13 amino acids.

In the case of this clonotype: With a much larger clone just one base away, this may be a read error. The chain recombines TRBV7-9 with TRBJ1-2; 7 positions match TRBD1. V gave up 3 bases and J gave up 0 bases; unmatched junction bases: 1. There are 14 residues in the CDR3. Germline CDR1 SEHNR, CDR2 FQNEAQ (reference sequence). CDR3 in amino acids: CASSLGQPNYGYTF. The DNA of the CDR3 is TGTGCCAGCAGCTTGGGACAGCCTAACTATGGCTACACCTTC.